Listed below are T cell receptor beta chains from one sample, sequenced in a study of radiotherapy plus CTLA-4 blockade in lung cancer. Measured with immunoSEQ multiplex PCR; TCRdb has only the in-frame clones, and not every one. The table lists more than 75,000 clones, approximately 86% of them singletons, with less than 0.9% in the top ten. Sequencing used peripheral blood, obtained from a patient treated with radiotherapy plus ipilimumab. The receptors were gathered from a human donor with non-small cell lung cancer who had stable disease on radiotherapy plus ipilimumab. Both conserved end residues are part of each CDR3. D genes are given only for firm matches. Clone size is stated in some rows and not others, as once, few, many or a class when expanded.

clone_size cdr3_length d_call j_call v_call cdr3_nt cdr3_aa
- 15 - TRBJ1-4 TRBV30 TGTGCCTGGAGTCCCCGGGGGCAGGGAGATGAAAAACTGTTTTTT CAWSPRGQGDEKLFF
- 15 TRBD2 TRBJ2-1 TRBV25-1 TGTGCCAGCAGTGCCTCACGTAGCGGGAGAGACGGGCAGTTCTTC CASSASRSGRDGQFF
- 14 TRBD1 TRBJ2-7 TRBV28 TGTGCCAGCAGTATCCGACAGGGGGCTTACGAGCAGTACTTC CASSIRQGAYEQYF
- 17 TRBD2 TRBJ2-2 TRBV18 TGTGCCAGCTCACTCGACTTGGGACTAGCGGGGACCGGGGAGCTGTTTTTT CASSLDLGLAGTGELFF
- 20 TRBD2 TRBJ2-1 TRBV28 TGTGCCAGCAGTTTAAGAGGCCTAGCGGGAGACTCCCCCTTTTACAATGAGCAGTTCTTC CASSLRGLAGDSPFYNEQFF
- 15 TRBD2 TRBJ2-5 TRBV9 TGTGCCAGCAGCGTAGAGTCCAGGGAGGGAGAGACCCAGTACTTC CASSVESREGETQYF
once 15 TRBD1 TRBJ1-1 TRBV5-8 TGTGCCAGCAGCCGAGGGACAGGGACGTACACTGAAGCTTTCTTT CASSRGTGTYTEAFF
- 11 - TRBJ2-5 TRBV18 TGTGCCAGCTCCAACCAAGAGACCCAGTACTTC CASSNQETQYF
- 15 - TRBJ1-1 TRBV29-1 TGCAGCGCCAAACTTTTCGGACACATGAACACTGAAGCTTTCTTT CSAKLFGHMNTEAFF
- 10 - TRBJ2-1 TRBV20-1 TGCAGTGTTGGGAACAATGAGCAGTTCTTC CSVGNNEQFF
- 23 - TRBJ2-1 TRBV12-1 TGTGCCAGCAGCTTTGCATCTCCCCGGGACAGGGGGCGGCTGGCACTAGCGGTCAATGAGCAGTTCTTC CASSFASPRDRGRLALAVNEQFF